This entry is about one T cell receptor beta chain. The antigen is not known. Other DNA variants within this sample encode the same CDR3. The CDR3 spans 14 residues. The germline V gene has CDR1 MNHEY and CDR2 SMNVEV (reference sequence). V gave up 5 bases and J gave up 2 bases; unmatched junction bases: 3. These data belong to a study of shared clonotypes between healthy human individuals. At the level of the study: The study used three CD4 naive, three CD4 memory, two CD8 naive and one CD8 memory plate per donor. Study results and caveats: Several donors held 4.5% to 5% of naive CD4 clonotypes in common. Generation of non-shared clonotypes was less probable than generation of clonotypes shared by all four donors.

Only CD45RO-negative cells positively selected for CCR7 counted as naive CD8 cells, so terminally differentiated effector memory CD45RA+ cells were excluded. As handled by the study authors: From ImmunoSEQ came sequences covering only the junction and carrying no quality scores, so filtering differed. Assay used: immunoSEQ multiplex PCR; TCRdb lists only in-frame clones, some missing. Clone size and the V and J calls come from that table; the DNA yielded D and trimming. Here the sample spans more than 2 million clones, about 95% being singletons. The sequencing input was naive CD8+ T cells sorted from blood. The sequence came from a man aged 18 to 29 in good health. The chain uses TRBV27 and TRBJ1-5; 7 bases are shared with TRBD1. The CDR3 protein is CASSRTGGNQPQHF. The CDR3 nucleotides read TGTGCCAGCAGTCGCACAGGGGGCAATCAGCCCCAGCATTTT.